This section outlines one TCR beta chain sequence together with its context. This specimen comes from a study of blood T cell repertoires in COVID-19. Across the study: There were acute and convalescent COVID-19 samples, and they came from the United States, Italy and Spain. PBMCs, B-cell-depleted T cells, or T cells provided the cDNA or gDNA that made up the material.

V gave up 5 bases and J gave up 3 bases; unmatched junction bases: 14. CDR1 is LGHDT, CDR2 YNNKEL, per germline (reference sequence). The CDR3 extends over 17 amino acids. As processed by the authors: The assay estimated nucleated cells by amplifying reference gene primers. Assay used: immunoSEQ multiplex PCR; TCRdb lists only in-frame clones, some missing. The D gene and trimming were derived from the DNA, and the V and J assignments and clone size from that table. The repertoire holds under 200,000 clones, with roughly 89% as singletons. What was sequenced was peripheral blood. The TCR sequence derives from a man aged 18-30 years with active or convalescent COVID-19. The chain carries TRBV3-1 (or the pseudogene TRBV3-2) and TRBJ1-2, with TRBD1 matching 8 bases. CDR3 sequence (DNA): TGTGCCAGCAGCTGGATGACGTGGGACAGGCGATACTATGGCTACACCTTC. This encodes CASSWMTWDRRYYGYTF.